Sequencing of this TCR beta chain was carried out in a study of blood T cell repertoires in COVID-19. Study information: Collection of acute and convalescent COVID-19 samples took place in the United States, Italy and Spain. The analysed material was cDNA or gDNA that came from T cells, B-cell-depleted T cells, or PBMCs.

The CDR3 sequence is 16 residues long. The germline V gene has CDR1 MNHNY and CDR2 SVGAGI (reference sequence). V was clipped by 2 bases and J by 1 base, with 13 bases between them. Only in-frame clones appear in the TCRdb table, and some are missing; sequencing was by immunoSEQ multiplex PCR. In the table there are 90,000 to 150,000 clones, approximately 87% of which are singletons. The sequence derives from a woman in her fifties or sixties with acute or convalescent COVID-19. J is TRBJ2-3 and V is TRBV6-6; D ambiguous. Sequencing was performed on peripheral blood. The CDR3 nucleotides read TGTGCCAGCAGTTACACCTACAGCTACGGCACAGATACGCAGTATTTT. Protein: CASSYTYSYGTDTQYF.